The 21 T cell receptor beta chains given below trace back to one sample, sequenced in a study of blood T cell repertoires in COVID-19. Libraries were prepared by immunoSEQ multiplex PCR; TCRdb keeps only in-frame clonotypes and omits some of them. Among roughly 350,000 clones listed, roughly 85% were seen once. The material sequenced was peripheral blood. These receptors were collected from a young woman with acute or convalescent COVID-19.

J is TRBJ2-3 and V is TRBV7-3; 9 positions agree with TRBD1. V gave up 3 bases and J gave up 2 bases; unmatched junction bases: 6. CDR1 and CDR2 (germline): SGHTA, FQGTGA. The CDR3 length is 16 residues. CDR3 region: CASSFGGQGYTDTQYF. The CDR3 DNA is TGTGCCAGCAGCTTCGGAGGACAGGGGTACACAGATACGCAGTATTTT.

The chain is built from TRBV18 and TRBJ2-2, with 12 bases fitting TRBD1. Germline V CDR1 and CDR2: KGHSH, LQKENI. The ends lost 3 bases at V and 0 bases at J; junction bases unmatched: 5. CDR3 length: 18 residues. The CDR3 region is CASSPGQGAITNTGELFF. CDR3 bases: TGTGCCAGCTCACCGGGACAGGGGGCTATCACGAACACCGGGGAGCTGTTTTTT.

This clone was observed a single time. The chain is built from TRBV20-1 and TRBJ1-2; D is possibly TRBD1 (5 bases). Germline CDR1 is DFQATT and CDR2 is SNEGSKA (reference sequence). This CDR3 spans 13 amino acids. The V end lost 3 bases, the J end lost 0 bases, and 8 bases lay between the germline ends. The CDR3 is CSASDSTNYGYTF. The CDR3 DNA sequence: TGCAGTGCTAGTGACAGTACTAACTATGGCTACACCTTC.

The genes are TRBV3-1 (or the pseudogene TRBV3-2) and TRBJ1-2; 7 bases align to TRBD1. V dropped 4 bases and J dropped 2; count of bases not matched to a gene: 4. The germline V gene has CDR1 LGHDT and CDR2 YNNKEL (reference sequence). CDR3 size: 14 residues. CDR3 sequence reads: CASSPQTGNYGYTF. The CDR3 coding sequence is TGTGCCAGCAGCCCACAGACAGGGAACTATGGCTACACCTTC.

This chain connects TRBV12-3 or TRBV12-4 to TRBJ2-4, with TRBD1 matching 8 bases. Trimming cost V 6 bases and J 6 bases; bases outside gene matches: 4. The CDR3 is 13 residues long. The CDR3 loop is CASRRGQGNIQYF. CDR3 bases: TGTGCCAGCAGACGAGGACAGGGAAACATTCAGTACTTC.

The V call is TRBV5-3, the J call TRBJ2-7; D gene unclear. TRBV5-3 is an ORF, and what it does is uncertain. Trimming shortened V by 4 bases and J by 3 bases, and 8 bases separated the two germline ends. The CDR3 contains 12 residues. The CDR3 bases are TGTGCCAGAAGCCGTAGACTCTACGAGCAGTACTTC. This sequence encodes CARSRRLYEQYF.

Written as DNA, the CDR3 is TGTGCCAGCAGCAGTAGACTAGCGGGGATTGAGACCCAGTACTTC. Translated, it gives CASSSRLAGIETQYF. The chain couples TRBV5-5 to TRBJ2-5; TRBD2 matches at 11 bases. Germline-derived CDR1 and CDR2 are SGHKS and YYEKEE (reference sequence). V was pared by 4 bases and J by 5 bases, with 7 bases of the junction left unmatched. This CDR3 region has 15 residues.

A word on this clone: This sample includes further DNA sequences coding for the same CDR3. This chain links TRBV5-1 with TRBJ2-7; 7 positions match TRBD1. V shed 8 bases, J shed 2 bases, and the junction held 7 bases outside the gene matches. The CDR3 is made up of 13 amino acids. CDR1 and CDR2 from the germline V gene are SGHRS and YFSETQ. The CDR3 is CASRRDRAYEQYF. Written as DNA, the CDR3 is TGCGCCAGTCGCCGGGACAGAGCCTACGAGCAGTACTTC.

The chain has TRBV7-6 and TRBJ1-6; no firm D call. Germline values: CDR1 SGHVS, CDR2 FNYEAQ. The CDR3 totals 13 residues. Trimming shortened V by 9 bases and J by 7 bases, and 13 bases separated the two germline ends. CDR3 region: CASREERNSPLHF. The CDR3 bases are TGTGCCAGTCGTGAGGAACGGAATTCACCCCTCCACTTT.

The J gene is TRBJ1-2, the V gene TRBV4-1; D perhaps matches TRBD1 (5 bases). In germline, CDR1 is MGHRA, CDR2 YSYEKL. V lost 0 bases to trimming and J lost 2 bases, with 7 bases between them. CDR3 length equals 14 residues. As DNA, the CDR3 is TGCGCCAGCAGCCAAGACGCAGGGAACTATGGCTACACCTTC. It specifies CASSQDAGNYGYTF.

The chain couples TRBV9 to TRBJ2-1, with a possible D match to TRBD2 (5 bases). In germline, CDR1 is SGDLS, CDR2 YYNGEE. This CDR3 has 16 residues. V dropped 0 bases and J dropped 0 bases, with 10 bases sitting between them. CDR3 bases: TGTGCCAGCAGCGTAGGCTGGGAGAGCTCCTACAATGAGCAGTTCTTC. This codes for CASSVGWESSYNEQFF. Supplemented by reference TRBV9 and TRBJ2-1, the full variable domain reads DSGVTQTPKHLITATGQRVTLRCSPRSGDLSVYWYQQSLDQGLQFLIQYYNGEERAKGNILERFSAQQFPDLHSELNLSSLELGDSALYFCASSVGWESSYNEQFFGPGTRLTVL.

This clone was counted between two and nine times. This chain joins TRBV5-1 and TRBJ2-7; 8 positions match TRBD1. Germline assignment: CDR1 SGHRS and CDR2 YFSETQ. This CDR3 is 15 amino acids long. V lost 0 bases, J lost 5 bases, and 7 bases stayed unmatched. This chain's CDR3 is CASSLVGRGLDEQYF. The CDR3 nucleotides are TGCGCCAGCAGCTTGGTGGGCAGGGGGCTCGACGAGCAGTACTTC.

The genes are TRBV7-7 and TRBJ2-2, with 8 bases identical to TRBD2. Germline-derived CDR1 and CDR2 are SSHAT and FNYEAQ (reference sequence). The length of the CDR3 is 16 residues. The J segment lost 6 bases and the V segment lost 1 base, leaving 7 bases of the junction unmatched. DNA of the CDR3: TGTGCCAGCAGCTTAGGGCCAGCGGGAGTCGCCGGGGAGCTGTTTTTT. Translating gives CASSLGPAGVAGELFF.

The V call is TRBV10-3, the J call TRBJ2-1; 14 bases align to TRBD2. The germline CDR1 and CDR2 sequences are ENHRY and SYGVKD. With 4 bases clipped from V and 6 bases from J, the junction kept 2 bases outside the gene matches. The CDR3 extends over 15 amino acids. CDR3 sequence (DNA): TGTGCCATCAGTGTCGGGACTAGCGGGAGCAATGAGCAGTTCTTC. Protein sequence: CAISVGTSGSNEQFF.

The chain employs TRBV3-1 (or the pseudogene TRBV3-2) and TRBJ1-2; a weak D match, TRBD1 (5 bases). V lost 1 base, J lost 8 bases, and 8 bases lay in between. The CDR3 loop spans 12 amino acids. Germline CDR1 reads LGHDT; CDR2 reads YNNKEL (reference sequence). The CDR3 DNA follows: TGTGCCAGCAGCCAAGGGGACTGGGGCTACACCTTC. Protein: CASSQGDWGYTF.

V and J are TRBV18 and TRBJ1-2; 7 bases agree with TRBD1. The V gene's germline CDR1 is KGHSH and CDR2 LQKENI. V shed 3 bases and J 7 bases; nucleotides not matched to a gene: 23. The CDR3 is made up of 19 amino acids. The CDR3 nucleotides read TGTGCCAGCTCACCGGCGCCACCAGCCTCGGGACAGCCCCTATCTGGCTACACCTTC. Its translation is CASSPAPPASGQPLSGYTF.

The gene calls are TRBV7-9 and TRBJ2-5, with TRBD2 as a possible D gene (5 bases). The germline CDR1 and CDR2 sequences are SEHNR and FQNEAQ (reference sequence). V lost 6 bases, J lost 2 bases, and 19 bases lay in between. The CDR3 totals 16 residues. The CDR3 DNA sequence: TGTGCCAGCAGTAGGGATACACGGGCGGGTCAAGAGACCCAGTACTTC. It is translated as CASSRDTRAGQETQYF.

The chain carries TRBV30 and TRBJ1-1; no definite D call. This CDR3 spans 13 amino acids. V was shortened by 1 base and J by 4 bases, with 10 bases between the two germline ends. CDR1 and CDR2 (germline): GTSNPN, SVGIG (reference sequence). The CDR3: CAWSAALITEAFF. DNA for the CDR3: TGTGCCTGGAGTGCCGCGTTAATCACTGAAGCTTTCTTT. The full variable domain, rest sourced from reference TRBV30 and TRBJ1-1, is SQTIHQWPATLVQPVGSPLSLECTVEGTSNPNLYWYRQAAGRGLQLLFYSVGIGQISSEVPQNLSASRPQDRQFILSSKKLLLSDSGFYLCAWSAALITEAFFGQGTRLTVV.

The V and J genes are TRBV5-1 and TRBJ2-2, with D maybe TRBD2 (6 bases). The length of the CDR3 is 17 residues. V lost 1 base and J lost 4, with 17 bases in between. Germline-derived CDR1 and CDR2 are SGHRS and YFSETQ. CDR3 residues: CASSLRLGTEGTGELFF. CDR3 nucleotide sequence: TGCGCCAGCAGCTTGAGGCTAGGGACGGAGGGCACCGGGGAGCTGTTTTTT.

The chain joins TRBV19 to TRBJ1-5; D unclear. This CDR3 is built from 13 residues. Germline V gene lookup returns CDR1 LNHDA and CDR2 SQIVND (reference sequence). With 5 bases removed from V and 9 bases from J, the gap between germline ends came to 14 bases. CDR3 sequence reads: CASSLGPVGPQHF. The CDR3 bases are TGTGCCAGTAGTTTGGGCCCGGTCGGGCCCCAGCATTTT.

The genes are TRBV12-5 and TRBJ2-5; 16 bases are shared with TRBD2. The ends lost 5 bases at V and 5 bases at J; junction bases unmatched: 17. Germline V gene lookup returns CDR1 LGHNT and CDR2 FRNRAP. The CDR3 covers 20 residues. The CDR3 sequence: CASGNSNSGTSGRAGETQYF. CDR3 DNA: TGTGCTAGTGGTAACTCAAACTCCGGGACTAGCGGGAGGGCCGGGGAGACCCAGTACTTC.